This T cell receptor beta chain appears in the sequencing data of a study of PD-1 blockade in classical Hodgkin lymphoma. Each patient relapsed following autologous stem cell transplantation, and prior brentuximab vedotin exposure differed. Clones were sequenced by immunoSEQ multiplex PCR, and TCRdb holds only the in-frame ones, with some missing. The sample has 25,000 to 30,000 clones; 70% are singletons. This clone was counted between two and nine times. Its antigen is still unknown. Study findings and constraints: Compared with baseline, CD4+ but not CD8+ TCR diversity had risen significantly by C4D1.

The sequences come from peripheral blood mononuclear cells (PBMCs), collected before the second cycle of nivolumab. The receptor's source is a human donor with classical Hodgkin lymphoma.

The CDR3 loop is CASSLKPGWGSGELFF. In DNA, the CDR3 is TGTGCCAGCAGTTTAAAACCGGGCTGGGGATCCGGGGAGCTGTTTTTT. The J gene is TRBJ2-2, the V gene TRBV27; unclear D gene. Germline V gene data show CDR1 as MNHEY and CDR2 as SMNVEV (reference sequence). The CDR3 has 16 residues. Between the trimmed V and J ends, which lost 2 bases and 6 bases, there was a span of 16 bases.